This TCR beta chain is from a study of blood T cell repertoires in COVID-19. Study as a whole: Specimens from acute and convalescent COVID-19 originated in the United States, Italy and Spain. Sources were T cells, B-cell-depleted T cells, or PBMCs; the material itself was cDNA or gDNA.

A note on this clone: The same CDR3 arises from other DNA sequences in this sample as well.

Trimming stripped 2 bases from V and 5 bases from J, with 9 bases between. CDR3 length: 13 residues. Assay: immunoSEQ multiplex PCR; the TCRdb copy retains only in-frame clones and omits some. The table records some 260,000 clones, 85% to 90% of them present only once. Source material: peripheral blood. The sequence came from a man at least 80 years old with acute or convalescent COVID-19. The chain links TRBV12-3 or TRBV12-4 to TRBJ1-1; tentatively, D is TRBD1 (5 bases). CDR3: CASSLLRGTEAFF. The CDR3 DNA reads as TGTGCCAGCAGTTTATTAAGGGGTACTGAAGCTTTCTTT.